This TCR beta chain was documented in a study of chemoradiotherapy in HPV16-positive cancers. Whole-study context: Functional T-cell assays on a couple of HPV16-positive patients' cells defined candidate HPV-specific clones and common TCR motifs. Study-wide findings and caveats: Functional assays defining HPV-specific T cells used only a couple of HPV16-positive patients.

The ends lost 5 bases at V and 5 bases at J; junction bases unmatched: 6. This CDR3 contains 15 residues. Germline CDR1 reads SEHNR; CDR2 reads FQNEAQ (reference sequence). Only in-frame clones appear in the TCRdb table, and some are missing; sequencing was by immunoSEQ multiplex PCR. The repertoire holds around 40,000 clones, with approximately 73% as singletons. On this clone: The antigen is undetermined.

Samples were taken several times over chemoradiotherapy. This chain connects TRBV7-9 to TRBJ1-5, with TRBD1 matching over 10 bases. The clonotype originates from a human donor with HPV-associated anogenital cancer. Sequenced material: blood, taken from a patient who underwent chemoradiotherapy. As DNA, the CDR3 is TGTGCCAGCAGCCTAGGGACAGGGGTTTATCAGCCCCAGCATTTT. Its translation: CASSLGTGVYQPQHF.